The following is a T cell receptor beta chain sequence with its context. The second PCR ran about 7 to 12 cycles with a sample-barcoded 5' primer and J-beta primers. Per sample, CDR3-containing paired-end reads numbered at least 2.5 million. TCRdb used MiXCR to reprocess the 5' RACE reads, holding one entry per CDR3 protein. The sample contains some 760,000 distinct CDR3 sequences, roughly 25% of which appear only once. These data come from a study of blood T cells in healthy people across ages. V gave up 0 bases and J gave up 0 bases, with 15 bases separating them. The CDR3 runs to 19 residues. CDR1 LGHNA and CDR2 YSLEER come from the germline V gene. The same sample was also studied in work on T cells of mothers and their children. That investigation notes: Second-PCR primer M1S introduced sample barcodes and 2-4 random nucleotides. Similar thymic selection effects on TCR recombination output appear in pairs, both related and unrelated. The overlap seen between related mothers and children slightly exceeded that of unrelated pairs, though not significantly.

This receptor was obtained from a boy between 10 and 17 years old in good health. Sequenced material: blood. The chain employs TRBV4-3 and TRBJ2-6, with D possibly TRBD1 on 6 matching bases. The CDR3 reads CASSQDIPGASSGANVLTF. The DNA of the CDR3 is TGCGCCAGCAGCCAAGATATACCAGGGGCGAGCTCTGGGGCCAACGTCCTGACTTTC.